Below are 15 T cell receptor beta chains sequenced from a single sample in a study of T cells in localized non-small cell lung cancer. Method: immunoSEQ multiplex PCR; TCRdb's copy keeps in-frame clones and lacks some. Found here are 38,000 or so clones, 81% of them singletons; the top ten hold 7.3%. The sequencing used peripheral blood mononuclear cells, collected before any cancer treatment. The origin of the receptors is a male donor at least 60 years old with stage II lung adenocarcinoma.

The J gene is TRBJ2-7, the V gene TRBV5-1; D perhaps matches TRBD1 (5 bases). The CDR3 is made up of 13 amino acids. Looked up from germline, CDR1 is SGHRS and CDR2 is YFSETQ. The V gene lost 3 bases and the J gene lost 6 bases, with 13 bases spanning the gap. This CDR3 is CASSSGFAFEQYF. The CDR3 DNA sequence: TGCGCCAGCAGCTCAGGGTTTGCCTTCGAGCAGTACTTC.

The rearrangement links TRBV11-2 to TRBJ2-2; no reliable D call. Trimming left V 6 bases short and J 6 bases short, with 11 bases between. The germline V gene encodes CDR1 SGHAT and CDR2 FQNNGV. This CDR3 has 13 residues. The DNA of the CDR3 is TGTGCCAGCAGACCCTTTACGCCCGGGGAGCTGTTTTTT. Its protein is CASRPFTPGELFF.

The rearrangement joins TRBV27 to TRBJ1-1, with 7 bases aligning to TRBD1. CDR1 MNHEY and CDR2 SMNVEV come from the germline V gene (reference sequence). The trim removed 5 bases at V and 4 bases at J, leaving 4 bases unmatched. The length of the CDR3 is 13 residues. CDR3 in amino acids: CASSLNRGTEAFF. In DNA form, the CDR3 reads TGTGCCAGCAGTCTGAACAGGGGCACTGAAGCTTTCTTT.

The chain combines TRBV9 with TRBJ2-3; 9 nucleotides agree with TRBD2. CDR3 length equals 15 residues. V lost 3 bases, J lost 2 bases, and 4 bases stayed unmatched. CDR1 and CDR2 (germline): SGDLS, YYNGEE. The CDR3 DNA reads TGTGCCAGCAGCGCCCAGCGGGGGGACACAGATACGCAGTATTTT. Protein product: CASSAQRGDTDTQYF.

V usage is TRBV7-2 and J usage is TRBJ1-3, with D perhaps matching TRBD1 (5 bases). Germline values: CDR1 SGHTA, CDR2 FQGNSA. V dropped 2 bases and J dropped 6 bases, with 14 bases sitting between them. CDR3 length: 15 amino acids. In DNA, the CDR3 is TGTGCCAGCAGCTTATCGGGGCCTTTGGAAAACACCATATATTTT. Translation: CASSLSGPLENTIYF.

The count of this clone is one. V gene TRBV5-1 combines with J gene TRBJ2-1; 9 bases match TRBD1. Germline values: CDR1 SGHRS, CDR2 YFSETQ. The V and J ends lost 1 base and 1 base, in that order; junction bases with no gene match: 3. The CDR3 consists of 16 residues. In nucleotides, the CDR3 is TGCGCCAGCAGCTTGACCGGGACAGGGTCCTACAATGAGCAGTTCTTC. Translated, it gives CASSLTGTGSYNEQFF.

The V and J genes are TRBV27 and TRBJ1-5; unclear D gene. V lost 3 bases and J 7 bases, leaving 13 bases between the germline ends. The CDR3 extends over 14 amino acids. CDR1 MNHEY and CDR2 SMNVEV come from the germline V gene (reference sequence). The DNA for the CDR3 is TGTGCCAGCAGTTTTCGGGGTTGGGAACAGCCCCAGCATTTT. This gives the protein CASSFRGWEQPQHF.

The V and J genes are TRBV30 and TRBJ2-5; tentatively, D is TRBD1 (5 bases). The CDR3 totals 13 residues. The germline V gene encodes CDR1 GTSNPN and CDR2 SVGIG (reference sequence). The V end lost 1 base, the J end lost 5 bases, and 11 bases lay between the germline ends. DNA for the CDR3: TGTGCCTGGAGTGGGGGCCTTCGGGAGACCCAGTACTTC. This translates into CAWSGGLRETQYF. The variable domain in full, with the rest retrieved from reference TRBV30 and TRBJ2-5, is SQTIHQWPATLVQPVGSPLSLECTVEGTSNPNLYWYRQAAGRGLQLLFYSVGIGQISSEVPQNLSASRPQDRQFILSSKKLLLSDSGFYLCAWSGGLRETQYFGPGTRLLVL.

The chain carries TRBV5-1 and TRBJ1-2, with 9 bases matching TRBD1. The trim removed 3 bases at V and 8 bases at J, leaving 11 bases unmatched. Germline CDR1 is SGHRS and CDR2 is YFSETQ. The CDR3 has 15 amino acids. DNA of the CDR3: TGCGCCAGCAGCTCCTCATCACAGGGGGCAGGGGGCTACACCTTC. Translated, it gives CASSSSSQGAGGYTF.

V and J are TRBV6-1 and TRBJ1-1; D is ambiguous. V was clipped by 7 bases and J by 8 bases, with 11 bases between them. The CDR3 loop spans 11 amino acids. Germline CDR1 is MNHNS and CDR2 is SASEGT. The CDR3 reads CASIRGREAFF. The CDR3 DNA reads as TGTGCCAGCATTCGAGGGAGAGAAGCTTTCTTT.

This clone was picked up a small number of times. This chain connects TRBV28 to TRBJ1-1; a possible D gene is TRBD1 (5 bases). Germline V gene sequence: CDR1 MDHEN, CDR2 SYDVKM. The length of the CDR3 is 12 residues. V lost 7 bases to trimming and J lost 4 bases, with 10 bases between them. The CDR3 DNA follows: TGTGCCAGCAAGGGGCGTGGCACTGAAGCTTTCTTT. Amino acids: CASKGRGTEAFF.

CDR3 in amino acids: CASSYSGRVGRETQYF. The DNA for the CDR3 is TGTGCCAGCAGTTACTCAGGCAGGGTGGGGCGAGAGACCCAGTACTTC. This rearrangement joins TRBV6-5 to TRBJ2-5; a possible D gene is TRBD1 (5 bases). V was pared by 0 bases and J by 4 bases, with 15 bases between. Germline values: CDR1 MNHEY, CDR2 SVGAGI. CDR3 length: 16 residues.

J is TRBJ2-5 and V is TRBV23-1; D call uncertain. TRBV23-1 is an ORF, and what it does is uncertain. The V end lost 6 bases, the J end lost 7 bases, and 9 bases lay between the germline ends. The CDR3 runs 11 residues. The CDR3 reads CASRPELTQYF. In nucleotides, the CDR3 is TGCGCCAGCAGACCCGAATTGACCCAGTACTTC.

The CDR3: CAISVGQLYGYTF. The CDR3 region has the DNA TGTGCCATCAGTGTAGGACAGCTCTATGGCTACACCTTC. The rearrangement joins TRBV10-3 to TRBJ1-2, with a tentative D call TRBD1 (6 bases). V gave up 4 bases and J gave up 4 bases, with 10 bases separating them. This CDR3 spans 13 amino acids. The germline V gene encodes CDR1 ENHRY and CDR2 SYGVKD.

CDR3 sequence (DNA): TGTGCCAGCAGCTCCCGTCTACCCAACAGGGGAAACACTGAAGCTTTCTTT. This codes for CASSSRLPNRGNTEAFF. The chain carries TRBV5-4 and TRBJ1-1; 7 positions match TRBD1. Germline-derived CDR1 and CDR2 are SGHNT and YYREEE (reference sequence). The CDR3 has 17 residues. Trimming at V came to 3 bases and at J to 2 bases, leaving 13 bases not matched to a gene.